Sequencing of this T cell receptor (beta chain) was carried out in a study of blood T cell repertoires in COVID-19. Study information: Whether acute or convalescent, the COVID-19 samples came from the United States, Italy and Spain. Nucleic acid was either cDNA or gDNA, and it came from T cells, B-cell-depleted T cells, or PBMCs.

As originally analysed: Reference gene primer amplification gave nucleated cell count estimates. Sequencing used immunoSEQ multiplex PCR; TCRdb keeps in-frame clones, though not all of them. The D gene and trimming were derived from the DNA, and the V and J assignments and clone size from that table. Here the sample spans approximately 250,000 clones, 83% being singletons. Germline V gene data show CDR1 as SGDLS and CDR2 as YYNGEE. V was cut by 3 bases and J by 0 bases, with 8 bases left in between. This CDR3 is 14 amino acids long. The sequencing sample was made of peripheral blood. The receptor was isolated from a woman between 45 and 60 years old with acute or convalescent COVID-19. This chain uses TRBV9 with TRBJ2-3, with D possibly matching TRBD1 (5 bases). The CDR3 loop reads CASSADTSTDTQYF. CDR3 in DNA: TGTGCCAGCAGCGCGGACACTAGCACAGATACGCAGTATTTT.